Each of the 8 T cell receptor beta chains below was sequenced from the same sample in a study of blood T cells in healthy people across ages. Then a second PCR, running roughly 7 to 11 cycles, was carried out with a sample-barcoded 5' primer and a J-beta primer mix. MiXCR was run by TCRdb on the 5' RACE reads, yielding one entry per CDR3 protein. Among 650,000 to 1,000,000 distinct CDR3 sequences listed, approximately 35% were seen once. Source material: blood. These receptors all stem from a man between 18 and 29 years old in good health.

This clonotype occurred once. The CDR3 nucleotides are TGCGCCAGCAGCTTAAACATGGGGCCAGATACGCAGTATTTT. This codes for CASSLNMGPDTQYF. This rearrangement joins TRBV5-1 to TRBJ2-3, with D possibly TRBD1 on 5 matching bases. The germline CDR1 and CDR2 sequences are SGHRS and YFSETQ. V shed 2 bases and J shed 4 bases, with 11 bases lying between them. The CDR3 loop spans 14 amino acids. Full variable domain (outside the CDR3, taken from reference TRBV5-1 and TRBJ2-3): KAGVTQTPRYLIKTRGQQVTLSCSPISGHRSVSWYQQTPGQGLQFLFEYFSETQRNKGNFPGRFSGRQFSNSRSEMNVSTLELGDSALYLCASSLNMGPDTQYFGPGTRLTVL.

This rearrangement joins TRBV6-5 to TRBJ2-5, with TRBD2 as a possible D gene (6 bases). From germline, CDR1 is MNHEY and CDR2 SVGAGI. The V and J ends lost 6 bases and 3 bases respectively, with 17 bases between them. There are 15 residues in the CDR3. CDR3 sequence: CASSPGLPYEETQYF. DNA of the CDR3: TGTGCCAGCAGCCCCGGACTACCATACGAAGAGACCCAGTACTTC.

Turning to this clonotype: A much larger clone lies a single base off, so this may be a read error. The CDR3 DNA follows: TGTGCCGGCACCAACCCCTTCACAGATACGCAGTATTTT. It specifies CAGTNPFTDTQYF. The V gene is TRBV7-2, the J gene TRBJ2-3; D call uncertain. CDR3 length equals 13 residues. The V end lost 11 bases, the J end lost 2 bases, and 14 bases lay between the germline ends. The V gene's germline CDR1 is SGHTA and CDR2 FQGNSA.

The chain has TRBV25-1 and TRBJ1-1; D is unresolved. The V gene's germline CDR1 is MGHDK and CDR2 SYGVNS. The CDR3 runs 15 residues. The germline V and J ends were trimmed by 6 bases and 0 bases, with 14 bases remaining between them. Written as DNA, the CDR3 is TGTGCCAGCAGGGCCGCGGGCAGGATGAACACTGAAGCTTTCTTT. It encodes CASRAAGRMNTEAFF. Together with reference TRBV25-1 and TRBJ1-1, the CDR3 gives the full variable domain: EADIYQTPRYLVIGTGKKITLECSQTMGHDKMYWYQQDPGMELHLIHYSYGVNSTEKGDLSSESTVSRIRTEHFPLTLESARPSHTSQYLCASRAAGRMNTEAFFGQGTRLTVV.

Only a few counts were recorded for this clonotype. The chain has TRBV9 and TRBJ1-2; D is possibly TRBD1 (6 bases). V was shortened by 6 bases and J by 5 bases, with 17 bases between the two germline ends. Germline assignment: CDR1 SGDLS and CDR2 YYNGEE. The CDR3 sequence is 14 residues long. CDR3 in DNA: TGTGCCAGCAACGCCCCGGGACAAGTTTATGGCTACACCTTC. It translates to CASNAPGQVYGYTF.

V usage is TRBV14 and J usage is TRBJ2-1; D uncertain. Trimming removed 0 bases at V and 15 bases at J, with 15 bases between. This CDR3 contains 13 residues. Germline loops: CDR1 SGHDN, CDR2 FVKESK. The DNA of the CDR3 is TGTGCCAGCAGCCAAGATCTCGGGTCTAGTTGGTTCTTC. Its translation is CASSQDLGSSWFF.

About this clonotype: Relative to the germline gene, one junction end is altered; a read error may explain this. CDR3 loop: CSARGPGGPHEQYF. The CDR3 region has the DNA TGCAGTGCGAGAGGTCCGGGGGGGCCGCATGAGCAGTACTTC. The J gene is TRBJ2-7, the V gene TRBV20-1, with 8 bases aligning to TRBD2. The CDR3 is made up of 14 amino acids. From germline, CDR1 is DFQATT and CDR2 SNEGSKA (reference sequence).

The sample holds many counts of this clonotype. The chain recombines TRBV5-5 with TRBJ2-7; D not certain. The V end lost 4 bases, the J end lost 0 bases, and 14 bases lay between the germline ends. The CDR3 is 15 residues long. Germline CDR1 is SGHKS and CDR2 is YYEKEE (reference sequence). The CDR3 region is CASSEKALSSYEQYF. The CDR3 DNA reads TGTGCCAGCAGCGAGAAAGCATTGAGCTCCTACGAGCAGTACTTC. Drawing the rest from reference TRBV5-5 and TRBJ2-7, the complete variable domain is DAGVTQSPTHLIKTRGQQVTLRCSPISGHKSVSWYQQVLGQGPQFIFQYYEKEERGRGNFPDRFSARQFPNYSSELNVNALLLGDSALYLCASSEKALSSYEQYFGPGTRLTVT.